Listed here is a single TCR beta chain. What it binds is unknown. This entry belongs to a study of graft-versus-host responses after intestinal transplantation. Study overall: Those transplanted obtained multivisceral, liver-intestinal, or isolated intestinal grafts.

Produced via immunoSEQ multiplex PCR; TCRdb's table is partial and in-frame only. The sample yields 15,000 or so clones, 80% to 90% seen once. Study results and limitations: Individuals who had graft-donor T cell macrochimerism had allografts that showed high graft-versus-host to host-versus-graft clonal ratios. GvH clones appeared in recipient marrow, some first in ileum or blood. The study associated peak circulating GvH clone levels with early post-transplant HvG declines.

This clonotype was obtained from a human patient who received an intestinal transplant, so some T cells may come from the graft donor. Sequenced material: PBMCs, taken approximately 110 days after intestinal transplant.

The CDR3 loop is CASTPGLGETYEQYF. The CDR3, as DNA: TGCGCCAGCACCCCGGGACTAGGAGAGACCTACGAGCAGTACTTC. This sequence joins TRBV10-1 and TRBJ2-7; 8 nucleotides agree with TRBD2. The V gene end was trimmed by 7 bases and the J gene end by 2 bases; junction bases not matched to a gene: 10. The CDR3 length is 15 residues. The V gene's germline CDR1 is WNHNN and CDR2 SYGVQD (reference sequence).